The 24 T cell receptor beta chains in this list originate from one sample, sequenced in a study of CD8 T cell repertoires and HIV-1 epitope variants (dated by TCRdb to 2018 to 2021). Library preparation used the immunoSEQ multiplex PCR assay. The immuneACCESS repertoire file appears here via TCRdb, limited to in-frame rearrangements. These files lack a portion of the clones; in checked studies, under half of the deficit traces to unresolved V genes, and the cause of the others is not known. The sample records about 3,500 clones, roughly 74% of which are singletons. The ten largest clones represent approximately 39% of the sample. Antigens of these TCRs are unknown. Sequenced sample: cultured CD8+ T cells derived from PBMCs. These receptors were taken from a male donor with HIV.

This rearrangement joins TRBV7-8 to TRBJ1-1, with 12 bases lining up with TRBD1. Germline V gene sequence: CDR1 SGHVS, CDR2 FQNEAQ. The V and J ends lost 6 bases and 7 bases, in that order; junction bases with no gene match: 9. The CDR3 runs 15 residues. DNA for the CDR3: TGTGCCAGCAGTTCTGGGACAGGGGGCGTAGGTGAAGCTTTCTTT. Encoded protein: CASSSGTGGVGEAFF.

The chain employs TRBV7-9 and TRBJ1-5; D perhaps matches TRBD1 (6 bases). CDR1 and CDR2 (germline): SEHNR, FQNEAQ (reference sequence). There are 15 residues in the CDR3. The germline V and J ends were trimmed by 3 bases and 7 bases, with 16 bases remaining between them. The CDR3 reads CASSLDGGRDQPQHF. Here the CDR3 DNA reads TGTGCCAGCAGCTTGGATGGGGGCCGAGACCAGCCCCAGCATTTT.

The chain recombines TRBV7-3 with TRBJ1-6; D gene uncertain. CDR3 size: 14 residues. Germline V gene sequence: CDR1 SGHTA, CDR2 FQGTGA. With 2 bases removed from V and 9 bases from J, the gap between germline ends came to 11 bases. The chain's CDR3 is CASSLGPDGSPLHF. CDR3 nucleotide sequence: TGTGCCAGCAGCTTAGGCCCGGACGGTTCACCCCTCCACTTT.

The J gene is TRBJ1-1, the V gene TRBV19; a possible D gene is TRBD1 (6 bases). The CDR3 extends over 16 amino acids. Germline values: CDR1 LNHDA, CDR2 SQIVND (reference sequence). Between the trimmed V and J ends, which lost 5 bases and 0 bases, there was a span of 16 bases. Here the CDR3 reads CASSGAGTRLNTEAFF. The CDR3 nucleotides are TGTGCCAGTAGTGGAGCCGGGACACGGTTGAACACTGAAGCTTTCTTT.

V gene TRBV9 combines with J gene TRBJ2-7, with 16 bases identical to TRBD2. V lost 4 bases and J lost 2; bases outside the gene matches: 6. Germline CDR1 is SGDLS and CDR2 is YYNGEE. CDR3 size: 17 residues. DNA for the CDR3: TGTGCCAGCAGCCCCGGGACTAGCGGGGGGGCCGCCTACGAGCAGTACTTC. Translation gives CASSPGTSGGAAYEQYF.

The J gene is TRBJ1-1, the V gene TRBV21-1. TRBV21-1 is marked as a pseudogene. There are 19 residues in the CDR3. The CDR3 reads CASSKALSCARVSHTEAFF. The CDR3 coding sequence is TGTGCCAGCAGCAAAGCGCTTTCCTGCGCACGGGTCTCGCACACTGAAGCTTTCTTT.

V is TRBV7-8 and J is TRBJ2-7, with a tentative D call TRBD2 (5 bases). Trimming pared 4 bases from V and 3 bases from J, leaving 13 bases between. Germline lookup yields CDR1 SGHVS and CDR2 FQNEAQ. This CDR3 region has 14 residues. In nucleotides, the CDR3 is TGTGCCAGCAGCTCCACTACCGGGGACTACGAGCAGTACTTC. It is translated as CASSSTTGDYEQYF.

The V gene is TRBV25-1, the J gene TRBJ2-3, with D uncertain. From germline, CDR1 is MGHDK and CDR2 SYGVNS. The CDR3 is 12 residues long. V was shortened by 4 bases and J by 2 bases, with 4 bases between the two germline ends. CDR3 DNA: TGTGCCAGCAGTGGATTCACAGATACGCAGTATTTT. Translating it yields CASSGFTDTQYF. Variable domain in full (rest from reference TRBV25-1 and TRBJ2-3): EADIYQTPRYLVIGTGKKITLECSQTMGHDKMYWYQQDPGMELHLIHYSYGVNSTEKGDLSSESTVSRIRTEHFPLTLESARPSHTSQYLCASSGFTDTQYFGPGTRLTVL.

This clone was counted a single time. The chain uses TRBV9 and TRBJ2-5; TRBD2 agrees at 10 bases. Germline lookup yields CDR1 SGDLS and CDR2 YYNGEE. This CDR3 is 14 amino acids long. With 3 bases clipped from V and 5 bases from J, the junction kept 4 bases outside the gene matches. The CDR3 region has the DNA TGTGCCAGCAGCGGTAGCGGGGGGCGGGAGACCCAGTACTTC. Translated: CASSGSGGRETQYF.

A single count supports this clone. Here the CDR3 DNA reads TGCGCCAGCAGCTTGGCCAACAGGGGGAGCGAGCAGTACTTC. Residues: CASSLANRGSEQYF. V gene TRBV5-1 combines with J gene TRBJ2-7; 8 positions match TRBD1. Germline assignment: CDR1 SGHRS and CDR2 YFSETQ. The CDR3 has 14 amino acids. V lost 0 bases to trimming and J lost 6 bases; unmatched junction nucleotides: 5.

The chain joins TRBV5-1 to TRBJ1-5; D unresolved. CDR1 and CDR2 (germline): SGHRS, YFSETQ. The CDR3 consists of 13 residues. The V end was cut by 0 bases, the J end by 5 bases, with 6 bases between. In nucleotides, the CDR3 is TGCGCCAGCAGCTTGGCGGGTCATCAGCCCCAGCATTTT. It is translated as CASSLAGHQPQHF.

In its sample, this clone is large. CDR3 DNA sequence: TGTGCCAGCAGCTTAGACGGTGCCAGTGAGCAGTTCTTC. Protein product: CASSLDGASEQFF. V and J are TRBV7-2 and TRBJ2-1; D gene uncertain. V lost 1 base, J lost 9 bases, and 10 bases lay in between. The CDR3 loop spans 13 amino acids. Germline lookup yields CDR1 SGHTA and CDR2 FQGNSA.

The V call is TRBV7-9, the J call TRBJ2-1; 10 bases line up with TRBD2. The CDR3 has 15 amino acids. V lost 2 bases to trimming and J lost 6 bases; unmatched junction nucleotides: 4. Germline-derived CDR1 and CDR2 are SEHNR and FQNEAQ (reference sequence). The CDR3 loop reads CASSLLAGEGNEQFF. The CDR3 DNA sequence: TGTGCCAGCAGCTTACTAGCGGGAGAGGGCAATGAGCAGTTCTTC.

The chain recombines TRBV2 with TRBJ2-1; D unclear. Germline lookup yields CDR1 SNHLY and CDR2 FYNNEI. V was trimmed by 0 bases and J by 3 bases, leaving 6 bases between them. The CDR3 extends over 14 amino acids. The CDR3 DNA is TGTGCCAGCAGTGAAGCGGGCGGCTACAATGAGCAGTTCTTC. Its protein is CASSEAGGYNEQFF.

CDR3 residues: CASSLGDSDSYEQYF. DNA of the CDR3: TGTGCCAGCAGCTTGGGGGACAGTGACTCCTACGAGCAGTACTTC. The J gene is TRBJ2-7, the V gene TRBV5-8; 7 bases fit TRBD1. The length of the CDR3 is 15 residues. Germline CDR1 reads SGHTS; CDR2 reads YDEGEE. Trimming cost V 0 bases and J 0 bases; bases outside gene matches: 3.

Only a few counts were recorded for this clone. The chain is built from TRBV20-1 and TRBJ1-1, with D hard to call. CDR1 DFQATT and CDR2 SNEGSKA come from the germline V gene (reference sequence). The CDR3 loop spans 11 amino acids. V dropped 5 bases and J dropped 3 bases, with 7 bases sitting between them. CDR3 nucleotides: TGCAGTGCTCGAGCCCACACTGAAGCTTTCTTT. Protein product: CSARAHTEAFF.

Only one count was recorded for this clone. V is TRBV30 and J is TRBJ2-7; D may match TRBD1 or TRBD2 (5 bases each). This CDR3 contains 14 residues. The germline V and J ends were trimmed by 5 bases and 2 bases, with 16 bases remaining between them. Germline-derived CDR1 and CDR2 are GTSNPN and SVGIG (reference sequence). The CDR3 DNA follows: TGTGCCTGGCGCCTAACGGGACCGGCCTACGAGCAGTACTTC. It codes for CAWRLTGPAYEQYF.

This chain links TRBV29-1 with TRBJ1-5, with D uncertain. Germline CDR1 is SQVTM and CDR2 is ANQGSEA. This CDR3 spans 15 amino acids. Trimming shortened V by 4 bases and J by 5 bases, and 18 bases separated the two germline ends. CDR3 nucleotide sequence: TGCAGCGTTGTGGGTCGGGCCGGGTCCGATCAGCCCCAGCATTTT. Encoded protein: CSVVGRAGSDQPQHF. Filled out from reference TRBV29-1 and TRBJ1-5, the complete variable domain reads SAVISQKPSRDICQRGTSLTIQCQVDSQVTMMFWYRQQPGQSLTLIATANQGSEATYESGFVIDKFPISRPNLTFSTLTVSNMSPEDSSIYLCSVVGRAGSDQPQHFGDGTRLSIL.

V and J are TRBV6-5 and TRBJ2-1, with D possibly being TRBD2 (5 bases). Trimming pared 4 bases from V and 9 bases from J, leaving 7 bases between. CDR1 is MNHEY, CDR2 SVGAGI, per germline. The CDR3 runs 11 residues. In DNA, the CDR3 is TGTGCCAGCAGTTCCAGCGGTGAGCAGTTCTTC. Translating it yields CASSSSGEQFF.

The chain joins TRBV19 to TRBJ2-3; no firm D call. V was trimmed by 4 bases and J by 3 bases, leaving 11 bases between them. The CDR3 consists of 14 residues. Looked up from germline, CDR1 is LNHDA and CDR2 is SQIVND (reference sequence). CDR3 in DNA: TGTGCCAGTAGTACCGGGCCCGAAACAGATACGCAGTATTTT. Translation: CASSTGPETDTQYF.

The chain uses TRBV29-1 and TRBJ1-2, with TRBD1 as a possible D gene (6 bases). This CDR3 spans 13 amino acids. Germline loops: CDR1 SQVTM, CDR2 ANQGSEA. V was shortened by 5 bases and J by 0 bases, with 10 bases between the two germline ends. CDR3 coding DNA: TGCAGCGTTCGGGACAAAGCTAACTATGGCTACACCTTC. As protein: CSVRDKANYGYTF.

This sequence joins TRBV28 and TRBJ2-7; 7 bases map to TRBD1. The CDR3 is 15 amino acids. CDR1 and CDR2 from the germline V gene are MDHEN and SYDVKM. V gave up 4 bases and J gave up 1 base; unmatched junction bases: 7. CDR3 in DNA: TGTGCCAGCAGTTACAGGGGAATAGTATCCTACGAGCAGTACTTC. Protein product: CASSYRGIVSYEQYF.

The chain uses TRBV7-6 and TRBJ2-3; D not resolved. This CDR3 is 18 amino acids long. Germline V lookup: CDR1 SGHVS, CDR2 FNYEAQ. V lost 5 bases to trimming and J lost 2 bases, with 23 bases between them. CDR3 DNA: TGTGCCAGCAGCCCATCTATCTCAACAGCTCCTCTCACAGATACGCAGTATTTT. This gives the protein CASSPSISTAPLTDTQYF.

This chain uses TRBV5-1 with TRBJ2-3; D call uncertain. This CDR3 contains 13 residues. The germline CDR1 and CDR2 sequences are SGHRS and YFSETQ. V was shortened by 1 base and J by 2 bases, with 5 bases between the two germline ends. Here the CDR3 reads CASSLYVTDTQYF. DNA of the CDR3: TGCGCCAGCAGCTTGTACGTCACAGATACGCAGTATTTT.